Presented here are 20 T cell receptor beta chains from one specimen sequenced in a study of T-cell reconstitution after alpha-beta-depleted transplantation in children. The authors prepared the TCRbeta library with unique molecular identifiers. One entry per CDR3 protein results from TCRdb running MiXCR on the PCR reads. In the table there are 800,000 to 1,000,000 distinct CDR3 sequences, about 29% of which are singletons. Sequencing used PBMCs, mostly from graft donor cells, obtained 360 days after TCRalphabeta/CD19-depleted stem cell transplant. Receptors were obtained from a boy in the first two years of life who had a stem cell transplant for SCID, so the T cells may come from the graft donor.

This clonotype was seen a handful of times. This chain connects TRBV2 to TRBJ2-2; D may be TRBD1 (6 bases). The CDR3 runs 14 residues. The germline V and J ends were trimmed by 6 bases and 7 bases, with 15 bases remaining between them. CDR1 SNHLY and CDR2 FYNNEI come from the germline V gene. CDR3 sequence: CASRGNRESGELFF. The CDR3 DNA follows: TGTGCCAGCAGAGGGAACAGGGAAAGCGGGGAGCTGTTTTTT.

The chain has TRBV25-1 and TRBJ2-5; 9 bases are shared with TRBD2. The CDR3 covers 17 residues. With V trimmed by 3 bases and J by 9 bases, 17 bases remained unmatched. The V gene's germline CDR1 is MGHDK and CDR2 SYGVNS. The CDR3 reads CASSDYRGLAGDKAQYF. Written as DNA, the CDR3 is TGTGCCAGCAGTGACTATAGGGGACTAGCTGGGGATAAGGCCCAGTACTTC.

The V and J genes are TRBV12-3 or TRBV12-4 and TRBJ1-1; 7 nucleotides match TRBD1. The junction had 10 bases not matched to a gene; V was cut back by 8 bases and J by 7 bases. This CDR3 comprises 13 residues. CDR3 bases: TGTGCCAGCTCTCGGGGCACAGGGGATGAAGCTTTCTTT. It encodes CASSRGTGDEAFF.

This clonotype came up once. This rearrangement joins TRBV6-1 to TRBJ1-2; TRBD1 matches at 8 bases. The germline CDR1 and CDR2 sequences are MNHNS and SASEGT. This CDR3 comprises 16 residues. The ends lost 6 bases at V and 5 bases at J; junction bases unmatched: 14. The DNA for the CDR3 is TGTGCCAGCAGCCTAAGACGACAGGGGATAGAGTATGGCTACACCTTC. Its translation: CASSLRRQGIEYGYTF.

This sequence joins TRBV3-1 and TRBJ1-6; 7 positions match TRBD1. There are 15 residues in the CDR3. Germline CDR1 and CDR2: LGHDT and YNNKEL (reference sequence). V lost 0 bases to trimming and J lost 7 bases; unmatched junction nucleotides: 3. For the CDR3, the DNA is TGTGCCAGCAGCCAAGACCGGGACAGAAATTCACCCCTCCACTTT. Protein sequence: CASSQDRDRNSPLHF.

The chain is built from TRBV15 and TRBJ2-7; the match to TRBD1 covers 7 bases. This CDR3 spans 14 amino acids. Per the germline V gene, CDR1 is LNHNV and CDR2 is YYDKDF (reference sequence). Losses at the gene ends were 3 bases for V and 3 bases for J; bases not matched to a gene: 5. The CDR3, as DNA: TGTGCCACCAGCAGGCGACAGGGTATCTACGAGCAGTACTTC. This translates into CATSRRQGIYEQYF.

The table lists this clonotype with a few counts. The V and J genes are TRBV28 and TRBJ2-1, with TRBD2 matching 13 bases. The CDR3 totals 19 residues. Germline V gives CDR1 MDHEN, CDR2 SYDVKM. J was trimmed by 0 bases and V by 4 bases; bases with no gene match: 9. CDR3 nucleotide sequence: TGTGCCAGCAGTTATATGGGACTAGCGGGGCCGAGCTCCTACAATGAGCAGTTCTTC. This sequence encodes CASSYMGLAGPSSYNEQFF.

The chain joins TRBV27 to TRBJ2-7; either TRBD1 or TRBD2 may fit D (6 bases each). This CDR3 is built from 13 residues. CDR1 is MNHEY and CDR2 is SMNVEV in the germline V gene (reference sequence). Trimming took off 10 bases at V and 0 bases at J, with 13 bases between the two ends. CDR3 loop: CATRGRNSYEQYF. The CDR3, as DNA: TGTGCCACTCGGGGGCGCAACTCCTACGAGCAGTACTTC.

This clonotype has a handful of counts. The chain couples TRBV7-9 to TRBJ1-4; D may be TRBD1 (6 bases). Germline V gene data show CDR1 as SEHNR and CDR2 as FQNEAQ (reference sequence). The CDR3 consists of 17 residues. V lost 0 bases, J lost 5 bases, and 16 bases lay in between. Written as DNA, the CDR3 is TGTGCCAGCAGCTTAGCTACGAGGACAGCCCCAAATGAAAAACTGTTTTTT. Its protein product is CASSLATRTAPNEKLFF.

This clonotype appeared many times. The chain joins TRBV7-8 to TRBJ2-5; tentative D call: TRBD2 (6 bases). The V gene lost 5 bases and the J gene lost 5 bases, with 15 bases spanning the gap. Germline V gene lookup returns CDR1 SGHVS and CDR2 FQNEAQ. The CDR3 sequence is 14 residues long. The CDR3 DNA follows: TGTGCCAGCAGCCCACTCGGAGGGTTGGAGACCCAGTACTTC. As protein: CASSPLGGLETQYF.

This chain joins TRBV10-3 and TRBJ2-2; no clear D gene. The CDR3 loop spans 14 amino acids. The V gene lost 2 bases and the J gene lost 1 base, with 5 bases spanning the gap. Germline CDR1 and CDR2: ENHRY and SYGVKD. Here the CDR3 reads CAISELGNTGELFF. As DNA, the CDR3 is TGTGCCATCAGTGAGCTGGGGAACACCGGGGAGCTGTTTTTT.

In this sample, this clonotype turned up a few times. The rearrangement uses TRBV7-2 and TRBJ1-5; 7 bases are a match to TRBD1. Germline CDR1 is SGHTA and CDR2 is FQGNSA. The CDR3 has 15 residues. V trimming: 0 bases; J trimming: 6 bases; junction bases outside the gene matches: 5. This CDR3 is CASSLAAGGSQPQHF. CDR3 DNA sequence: TGTGCCAGCAGCTTAGCGGCAGGGGGGAGTCAGCCCCAGCATTTT.

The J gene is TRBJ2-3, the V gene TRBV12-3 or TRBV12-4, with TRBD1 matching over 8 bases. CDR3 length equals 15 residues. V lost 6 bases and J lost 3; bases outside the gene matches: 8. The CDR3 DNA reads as TGTGCCAGCAGAATCCCTACAGGGGGGACAGATACGCAGTATTTT. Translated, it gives CASRIPTGGTDTQYF.

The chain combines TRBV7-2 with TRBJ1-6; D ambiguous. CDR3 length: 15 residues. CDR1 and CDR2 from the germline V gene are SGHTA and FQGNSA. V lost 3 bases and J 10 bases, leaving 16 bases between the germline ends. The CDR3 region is CASSLGVGYGSPLHF. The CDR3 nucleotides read TGTGCCAGCAGCTTGGGAGTTGGGTATGGATCACCCCTCCACTTT.

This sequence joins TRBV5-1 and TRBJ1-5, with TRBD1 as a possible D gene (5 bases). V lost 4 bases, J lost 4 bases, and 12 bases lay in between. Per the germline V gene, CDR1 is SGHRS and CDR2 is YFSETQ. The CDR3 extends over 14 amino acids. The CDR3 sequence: CASSPADMNQPQHF. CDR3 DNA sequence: TGCGCCAGCAGCCCCGCGGACATGAATCAGCCCCAGCATTTT.

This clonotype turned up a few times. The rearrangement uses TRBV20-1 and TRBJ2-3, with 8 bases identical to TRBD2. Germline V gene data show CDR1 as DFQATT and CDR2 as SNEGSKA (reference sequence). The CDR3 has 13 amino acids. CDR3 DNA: TGCAGCCCGGGGCGGGGGGACACAGATACGCAGTATTTT. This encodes CSPGRGDTDTQYF.

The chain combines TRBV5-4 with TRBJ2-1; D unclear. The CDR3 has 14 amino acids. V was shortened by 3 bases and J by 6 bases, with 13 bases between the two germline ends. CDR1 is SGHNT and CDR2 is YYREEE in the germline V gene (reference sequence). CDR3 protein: CASSSLFNTNEQFF. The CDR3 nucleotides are TGTGCCAGCAGCTCTCTTTTTAACACCAATGAGCAGTTCTTC.

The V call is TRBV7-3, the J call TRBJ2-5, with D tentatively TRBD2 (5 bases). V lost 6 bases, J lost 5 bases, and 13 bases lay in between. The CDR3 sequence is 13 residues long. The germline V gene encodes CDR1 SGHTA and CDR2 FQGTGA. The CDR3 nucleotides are TGTGCCAGCAGTCAAACGGGGATGGAGACCCAGTACTTC. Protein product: CASSQTGMETQYF.

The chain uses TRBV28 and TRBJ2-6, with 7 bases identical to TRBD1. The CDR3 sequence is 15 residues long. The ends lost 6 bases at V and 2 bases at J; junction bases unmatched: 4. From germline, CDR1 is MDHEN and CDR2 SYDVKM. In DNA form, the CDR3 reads TGTGCCAGCAGGCCCGACAGGGCTGGGGCCAACGTCCTGACTTTC. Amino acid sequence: CASRPDRAGANVLTF.

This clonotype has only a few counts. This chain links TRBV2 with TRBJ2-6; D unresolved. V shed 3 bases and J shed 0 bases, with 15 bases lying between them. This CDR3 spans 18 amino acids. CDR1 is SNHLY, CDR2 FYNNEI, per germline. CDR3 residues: CASSDWQARPSGANVLTF. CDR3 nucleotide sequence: TGTGCCAGCAGTGACTGGCAGGCCCGTCCCTCTGGGGCCAACGTCCTGACTTTC.